The sequence of this T cell receptor (beta chain) was determined in a study of T cell repertoires in cytomegalovirus infection. Overall study context: HLA-C-restricted CMV epitopes, recently identified, and well-studied HLA-B-restricted ones were used by the study. Public TCR beta signature analysis indicated the presence of both CMV infection and matching HLA type.

A remark on this clonotype: Antigen specificity is unknown.

Each CDR3 protein is one row after TCRdb ran MiXCR on the reads. Found here are some 320,000 distinct CDR3 sequences, roughly 29% of them singletons; the top ten hold 20%. Germline loops: CDR1 MNHNY, CDR2 SVGAGI (reference sequence). V lost 5 bases to trimming and J lost 3 bases, with 14 bases between them. This CDR3 has 15 amino acids. The study, taken as a whole, reports: Clonotype analysis showed dominance of the ex vivo response by HLA-C-restricted CMV-specific TCR beta clonotypes. Cumulated frequencies of public TCR beta families served to identify carriers of CMV plus the relevant HLA.

The genes are TRBV6-6 and TRBJ2-1; the D gene is possibly TRBD1 (5 bases). The sequences come from cultured PBMCs, collected from culture after CMV antigen stimulation. The sequence was obtained from a human donor in good health (CMV status not recorded). Some clones in this sample may be carry-over from other donors' samples. CDR3 DNA sequence: TGTGCCAGCAGTACAGGAGTTATCGACTACAATGAGCAGTTCTTC. Its protein product is CASSTGVIDYNEQFF.